Sequencing of this T cell receptor (beta chain) was carried out in a study of CD8 T cells in ankylosing spondylitis. TCRdb redid the calling of the 5' RACE reads with MiXCR, one entry per CDR3 protein. The data contain 150,000 to 200,000 distinct CDR3 sequences, around a sixth of them singletons. This clonotype appeared many times. What it binds is not known. Study findings and constraints: The authors found the disease-linked clones to be CD8+ and relatively rare in peripheral blood.

The CDR3 runs 19 residues. V lost 3 bases to trimming and J lost 0 bases, with 23 bases between them. Sequenced input: blood, either unsorted or a sorted T cell fraction (not recorded which). The chain combines TRBV12-3 or TRBV12-4 with TRBJ1-1, with D possibly matching TRBD1 (6 bases). This TCR was sampled from a male donor aged 5 to 30 with ankylosing spondylitis or in good health (not recorded which). The CDR3 reads CASSFLGGGLPPLNTEAFF. DNA of the CDR3: TGTGCCAGCAGTTTCCTAGGGGGGGGGTTACCACCACTGAACACTGAAGCTTTCTTT.